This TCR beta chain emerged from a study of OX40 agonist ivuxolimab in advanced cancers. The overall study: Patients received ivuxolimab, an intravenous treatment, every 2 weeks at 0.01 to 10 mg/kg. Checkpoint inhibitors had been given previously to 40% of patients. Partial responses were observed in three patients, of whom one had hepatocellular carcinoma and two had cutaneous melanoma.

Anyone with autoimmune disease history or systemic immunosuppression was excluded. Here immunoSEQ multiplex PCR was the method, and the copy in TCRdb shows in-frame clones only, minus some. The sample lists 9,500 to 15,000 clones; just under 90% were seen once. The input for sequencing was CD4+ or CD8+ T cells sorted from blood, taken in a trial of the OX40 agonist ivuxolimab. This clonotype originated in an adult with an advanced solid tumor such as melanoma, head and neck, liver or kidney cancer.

CDR3 sequence reads: CASSVEPGAITNEKLFF. DNA for the CDR3: TGTGCCAGCAGCGTAGAGCCGGGGGCGATAACTAATGAAAAACTGTTTTTT. The chain links TRBV9 to TRBJ1-4; perhaps TRBD1 as D (6 bases). CDR1 and CDR2 (germline): SGDLS, YYNGEE. Trimming took 0 bases from V and 1 from J, leaving 13 bases between them. The CDR3 consists of 17 residues.